The next 2 T cell receptor beta chains were all read from a single sample in a study of blood T cell repertoires in COVID-19. Only in-frame clones appear in the TCRdb table, and some are missing; sequencing was by immunoSEQ multiplex PCR. The repertoire has about 10,000 clones, roughly 88% of them found once; the top ten carry approximately 11%. Sequencing was carried out using peripheral blood. The receptors derive from a human donor in a cohort sampled during active COVID-19.

The chain couples TRBV10-3 to TRBJ1-1; tentative D call: TRBD1 (6 bases). With 6 bases removed from V and 3 bases from J, the gap between germline ends came to 11 bases. The V gene's germline CDR1 is ENHRY and CDR2 SYGVKD. The CDR3 has 13 amino acids. This CDR3 is CAIRQQGHTEAFF. CDR3 DNA: TGTGCCATCAGACAACAGGGACACACTGAAGCTTTCTTT.

The chain employs TRBV2 and TRBJ2-3; D may be TRBD2 (7 bases). This CDR3 has 17 amino acids. Trimming removed 3 bases from V and 3 bases from J, with 19 bases in between. In germline, CDR1 is SNHLY, CDR2 FYNNEI. This CDR3 reads CASSDGGRPGATDTQYF. CDR3 nucleotides: TGTGCCAGCAGTGACGGGGGGCGTCCTGGGGCTACAGATACGCAGTATTTT. The full variable domain, in which reference TRBV2 and TRBJ2-3 provide the parts outside the CDR3, is EPEVTQTPSHQVTQMGQEVILRCVPISNHLYFYWYRQILGQKVEFLVSFYNNEISEKSEIFDDQFSVERPDGSNFTLKIRSTKLEDSAMYFCASSDGGRPGATDTQYFGPGTRLTVL.